The 26 T cell receptor beta chains listed next were all sequenced from one sample in a study of Ad26.COV2.S vaccination and SARS-CoV-2 variants (TCRdb year 2021). The time point label of this sample denotes: individuals recovered from natural SARS-CoV-2 infection. The method behind the library was the immunoSEQ multiplex PCR assay. The clones in this table, taken by TCRdb from immuneACCESS, are in-frame only. Not every clone is retained; where verified, under half of the shortfall comes from an unresolved V gene, and the cause of the rest is unknown. The sample profile shows 97,000 or so clones; around 82% of them were found once. Of the sample, 15% to 20% is held by the ten largest clones. Material: peripheral blood, obtained after recovery from COVID-19. Receptors were obtained from a human donor who had recovered from COVID-19.

This clone was detected a few times. The chain employs TRBV28 and TRBJ2-7, with 8 bases fitting TRBD1. With 7 bases clipped from V and 0 bases from J, the junction kept 5 bases outside the gene matches. CDR1 MDHEN and CDR2 SYDVKM come from the germline V gene. This CDR3 has 14 amino acids. The CDR3 nucleotides are TGTGCCAGCATCCCGCAGGGGGCCTCCTACGAGCAGTACTTC. Protein: CASIPQGASYEQYF.

A few counts support this clone. The V call is TRBV11-2, the J call TRBJ1-1; D gene ambiguous. V was shortened by 1 base and J by 7 bases, with 7 bases between the two germline ends. The CDR3 is 12 residues long. Per the germline V gene, CDR1 is SGHAT and CDR2 is FQNNGV. CDR3: CASSLVGIEAFF. In nucleotides, the CDR3 is TGTGCCAGCAGCTTAGTGGGGATTGAAGCTTTCTTT.

This chain links TRBV10-2 with TRBJ2-3; 7 bases match TRBD2. The germline gives CDR1 WSHSY, CDR2 SAAADI. With 3 bases clipped from V and 1 base from J, the junction kept 7 bases outside the gene matches. The CDR3 sequence is 16 residues long. CDR3 bases: TGCGCCAGCAGTGAAGGCGGGGCGGGGGGCACAGATACGCAGTATTTT. Translation gives CASSEGGAGGTDTQYF.

The V call is TRBV19, the J call TRBJ1-4; no firm D call. Trimming took off 1 base at V and 6 bases at J, with 6 bases between the two ends. CDR3 length: 13 residues. CDR1 and CDR2 from the germline V gene are LNHDA and SQIVND (reference sequence). This CDR3 is CASSIGYDEKLFF. For the CDR3, the DNA is TGTGCCAGTAGTATAGGCTACGATGAAAAACTGTTTTTT.

This clone was detected once. The J gene is TRBJ2-2, the V gene TRBV2; TRBD1 might be the D (5 bases). Trimming took off 2 bases at V and 0 bases at J, with 10 bases between the two ends. The CDR3 totals 16 residues. CDR1 is SNHLY, CDR2 FYNNEI, per germline. CDR3 sequence reads: CASSEQGSANTGELFF. In DNA, the CDR3 is TGTGCCAGCAGTGAACAGGGATCCGCGAACACCGGGGAGCTGTTTTTT.

The gene calls are TRBV6-5 and TRBJ1-2, with TRBD1 identical over 9 bases. This CDR3 contains 14 residues. After removal of 2 bases from V and 8 bases from J, the junction contained 6 bases not matched to a gene. The germline CDR1 and CDR2 sequences are MNHEY and SVGAGI. As DNA, the CDR3 is TGTGCCAGCAGTTACGGGGACAGGGCGGGAGGCTACACCTTC. Protein product: CASSYGDRAGGYTF.

The rearrangement joins TRBV28 to TRBJ1-5; 8 bases line up with TRBD1. The junction had 6 bases not matched to a gene; V was cut back by 6 bases and J by 5 bases. The CDR3 runs to 14 residues. CDR1 is MDHEN and CDR2 is SYDVKM in the germline V gene. CDR3 residues: CASRVTGDYQPQHF. Written as DNA, the CDR3 is TGTGCCAGCAGGGTGACAGGGGACTATCAGCCCCAGCATTTT.

The chain carries TRBV29-1 and TRBJ2-1, with D unclear. The germline V gene has CDR1 SQVTM and CDR2 ANQGSEA. Trimming removed 6 bases from V and 7 bases from J, with 13 bases in between. The CDR3 extends over 12 amino acids. The CDR3: CSVPVPSNEQFF. The CDR3 DNA reads as TGCAGCGTGCCCGTTCCGTCGAATGAGCAGTTCTTC.

The chain combines TRBV6-5 with TRBJ1-4; D may be TRBD1 (6 bases). The V gene lost 6 bases and the J gene lost 8 bases, with 13 bases spanning the gap. This CDR3 has 13 residues. Germline lookup yields CDR1 MNHEY and CDR2 SVGAGI. CDR3 amino acids: CASRGGSGEKLFF. For the CDR3, the DNA is TGTGCCAGCAGGGGGGGCTCTGGAGAAAAACTGTTTTTT.

As to this clone: No DNA is shown, since the ends of the CDR3 on it are uncertain; the CDR3 is the one TCRdb lists. V is TRBV24-1 and J is TRBJ2-2. Germline V gene sequence: CDR1 KGHDR, CDR2 SFDVKD. The CDR3 totals 12 residues, both ends included. CDR3 loop: CATNFGAGELFF.

The chain joins TRBV5-1 to TRBJ2-5, with unresolved D. The CDR3 consists of 14 residues. Germline V gene data show CDR1 as SGHRS and CDR2 as YFSETQ. Deletions cut 0 bases from V and 5 bases from J, with 11 bases between. CDR3 nucleotides: TGCGCCAGCAGCTTGGCCGCAGTTCCGGAGACCCAGTACTTC. The encoded protein is CASSLAAVPETQYF.

The rearrangement uses TRBV7-9 and TRBJ2-5; perhaps TRBD1 as D (6 bases). The V end lost 3 bases, the J end lost 2 bases, and 13 bases lay between the germline ends. The CDR3 has 15 residues. CDR1 SEHNR and CDR2 FQNEAQ come from the germline V gene (reference sequence). DNA of the CDR3: TGTGCCAGCAGCTTGGGTCTGGGGGCTCAAGAGACCCAGTACTTC. This translates into CASSLGLGAQETQYF.

The chain uses TRBV28 and TRBJ2-5; 7 nucleotides match TRBD1. The germline CDR1 and CDR2 sequences are MDHEN and SYDVKM. V lost 9 bases to trimming and J lost 5 bases; unmatched junction nucleotides: 12. CDR3 length: 14 residues. The DNA for the CDR3 is TGTGCCAGTAAGACAACAGGGGTACGGGAGACCCAGTACTTC. Translation gives CASKTTGVRETQYF.

The chain combines TRBV6-2 or TRBV6-3 with TRBJ1-5; a weak D match, TRBD1 (5 bases). The CDR3 spans 14 residues. The germline gives CDR1 MNHEY, CDR2 SVGEGT. The ends were cut back, 0 bases at V and 6 bases at J, with 9 bases in the middle. For the CDR3, the DNA is TGTGCCAGCAGTTACTCAGGGGCGGGTCAGCCCCAGCATTTT. Protein sequence: CASSYSGAGQPQHF.

This clone was counted only a few times. This sequence joins TRBV20-1 and TRBJ2-1; D gene unclear. Per germline, CDR1 DFQATT and CDR2 SNEGSKA (reference sequence). The CDR3 has 14 residues. With 6 bases removed from V and 0 bases from J, the gap between germline ends came to 12 bases. The CDR3 loop is CSASFLSSYNEQFF. Written as DNA, the CDR3 is TGCAGTGCCAGTTTTTTGAGCTCCTACAATGAGCAGTTCTTC.

This CDR3 reads CASSYRRDGSSPLHF. CDR3 bases: TGTGCCAGCAGTTATCGCCGGGACGGTAGCTCACCCCTCCACTTT. This chain joins TRBV6-2 or TRBV6-3 and TRBJ1-6; tentative D call: TRBD1 (5 bases). Per germline, CDR1 MNHEY and CDR2 SVGEGT. This CDR3 region has 15 residues. The V end was cut by 3 bases, the J end by 10 bases, with 16 bases between.

Many counts were recorded for this clone. The rearrangement links TRBV5-1 to TRBJ2-7; 8 positions match TRBD1. This CDR3 region has 15 residues. J gave up 2 bases and V 2 bases, and 6 bases lay outside the gene matches. The germline CDR1 and CDR2 sequences are SGHRS and YFSETQ. In DNA form, the CDR3 reads TGCGCCAGCAGCTTCGGACAGGGAGGCACCTACGAGCAGTACTTC. It codes for CASSFGQGGTYEQYF.

This clone has a single count. CDR3 nucleotides: TGCGCCAGCAGCCAAGATTTCCGGCAGTTCAATTCACCCCTCCACTTT. Protein sequence: CASSQDFRQFNSPLHF. V gene TRBV4-3 combines with J gene TRBJ1-6; no clear D. The CDR3 consists of 16 residues. Germline V lookup: CDR1 LGHNA, CDR2 YSLEER. The V gene lost 0 bases and the J gene lost 7 bases, with 13 bases spanning the gap.

This clone has only one observation. The chain couples TRBV5-1 to TRBJ2-6; D is unclear. The germline gives CDR1 SGHRS, CDR2 YFSETQ. V was shortened by 2 bases and J by 3 bases, with 6 bases between the two germline ends. This CDR3 comprises 14 residues. As DNA, the CDR3 is TGCGCCAGCAGCTTCGCAGTTGGGGCCAACGTCCTGACTTTC. Its protein is CASSFAVGANVLTF.

The chain carries TRBV11-2 and TRBJ1-6, with 8 positions matching TRBD1. In germline, CDR1 is SGHAT, CDR2 FQNNGV. The CDR3 consists of 15 residues. Trimming removed 1 base from V and 6 bases from J; junction bases left unmatched: 2. CDR3 in amino acids: CASSLVGQGNSPLHF. The CDR3 bases are TGTGCCAGCAGCTTAGTCGGACAGGGTAATTCACCCCTCCACTTT.

The V gene is TRBV14, the J gene TRBJ1-6; 9 nucleotides align to TRBD1. CDR1 is SGHDN, CDR2 FVKESK, per germline. This CDR3 region has 14 residues. Trimming at V came to 4 bases and at J to 10 bases, leaving 5 bases not matched to a gene. The CDR3, as DNA: TGTGCCAGCAGCCGGGACAGGGATGTCTCACCCCTCCACTTT. This translates into CASSRDRDVSPLHF.

CDR3 in amino acids: CASSIVSGSNQPQHF. The CDR3, as DNA: TGTGCCAGTAGTATAGTGAGCGGCAGCAATCAGCCCCAGCATTTT. The chain couples TRBV19 to TRBJ1-5; D is uncertain. Trimming cost V 1 base and J 1 base, with 8 bases left between them. Germline loops: CDR1 LNHDA, CDR2 SQIVND (reference sequence). CDR3 size: 15 residues.

This clone was detected once. V usage is TRBV27 and J usage is TRBJ2-7; D is possibly TRBD1 or TRBD2 (5 bases each). The CDR3 covers 14 residues. The germline gives CDR1 MNHEY, CDR2 SMNVEV (reference sequence). V was cut by 6 bases and J by 2 bases, with 14 bases left in between. The CDR3 is CASSSGTYPYEQYF. The CDR3 DNA reads TGTGCCAGCAGCTCCGGGACCTACCCCTACGAGCAGTACTTC.

This chain connects TRBV3-1 (or the pseudogene TRBV3-2) to TRBJ1-4; D possibly corresponds to TRBD1 (6 bases). The V end was cut by 0 bases, the J end by 5 bases, with 10 bases between. Germline CDR1 LGHDT, CDR2 YNNKEL (reference sequence). The CDR3 sequence is 15 residues long. The CDR3 loop reads CASSQDLGQNEKLFF. Written as DNA, the CDR3 is TGTGCCAGCAGCCAAGATTTGGGACAAAATGAAAAACTGTTTTTT.

The chain is built from TRBV6-1 and TRBJ2-3; D assignment may be TRBD1 or TRBD2 (6 bases each). Trimming removed 2 bases from V and 2 bases from J, with 8 bases in between. Germline CDR1 reads MNHNS; CDR2 reads SASEGT. The CDR3 runs to 14 residues. CDR3 DNA: TGTGCCAGCAGTGAACCGGGGGCCACAGATACGCAGTATTTT. Translated: CASSEPGATDTQYF.

The chain couples TRBV3-1 (or the pseudogene TRBV3-2) to TRBJ1-3; D is perhaps TRBD1 (5 bases). The V end was cut by 3 bases, the J end by 4 bases, with 13 bases between. Germline lookup yields CDR1 LGHDT and CDR2 YNNKEL (reference sequence). The CDR3 has 15 residues. The CDR3 here is CASSQNRDGGNTIYF. The CDR3 nucleotides are TGTGCCAGCAGCCAGAACCGGGACGGCGGAAACACCATATATTTT.